Listed here are 6 T cell receptor beta chains from one sample, sequenced in a study of T cells after yellow fever vaccination. TCRdb analysed the 5' RACE reads with MiXCR anew, one entry per CDR3 protein. This table has 100,000 to 150,000 distinct CDR3 sequences, 6.5% to 8% appearing once. Source: CD4+ T cells sorted from PBMCs, taken approximately 11 days after the first yellow fever vaccination. The receptors stem from a young man who received the YFV17D yellow fever vaccine.

A few counts support this clonotype. The chain combines TRBV4-1 with TRBJ1-4, with D unclear. From germline, CDR1 is MGHRA and CDR2 YSYEKL. This CDR3 has 14 amino acids. Trimming removed 1 base from V and 5 bases from J, with 8 bases in between. The DNA for the CDR3 is TGCGCCAGCAGCCAAGGCCGGTTGAATGAAAAACTGTTTTTT. It specifies CASSQGRLNEKLFF.

The chain recombines TRBV3-1 with TRBJ1-1; D ambiguous. The CDR3 covers 14 residues. V was clipped by 0 bases and J by 6 bases, with 11 bases between them. Germline V gene sequence: CDR1 LGHDT, CDR2 YNNKEL (reference sequence). The CDR3 reads CASSQDTSRAEAFF. For the CDR3, the DNA is TGTGCCAGCAGCCAAGATACTTCACGGGCTGAAGCTTTCTTT.

The table lists this clonotype with many counts. J is TRBJ2-1 and V is TRBV20-1; D remains unclear. CDR1 and CDR2 from the germline V gene are DFQATT and SNEGSKA (reference sequence). Trimming took off 3 bases at V and 6 bases at J, with 18 bases between the two ends. This CDR3 is 15 amino acids long. This CDR3 reads CSARSPSAARNEQFF. The CDR3 coding sequence is TGCAGTGCTAGGTCCCCCAGCGCCGCCCGCAATGAGCAGTTCTTC.

Many counts were recorded for this clonotype. The J gene is TRBJ1-1, the V gene TRBV6-2 or TRBV6-3, with D unresolved. V was trimmed by 0 bases and J by 8 bases, leaving 13 bases between them. CDR1 and CDR2 (germline): MNHEY, SVGEGT. The CDR3 runs 14 residues. The chain's CDR3 is CASSYSRNTREAFF. The CDR3 DNA is TGTGCCAGCAGTTACTCGCGCAACACCAGGGAAGCTTTCTTT.

This clonotype has ten or more counts. The chain employs TRBV5-1 and TRBJ2-3; 11 bases are shared with TRBD1. Germline CDR1 reads SGHRS; CDR2 reads YFSETQ. The J segment lost 4 bases and the V segment lost 4 bases, leaving 5 bases of the junction unmatched. This CDR3 spans 15 amino acids. CDR3 in DNA: TGCGCCAGCAGCGATCGGACAGGGGGCCCAGATACGCAGTATTTT. This gives the protein CASSDRTGGPDTQYF.

This clonotype has more than one count but fewer than ten. The V gene is TRBV28, the J gene TRBJ2-5, with D perhaps assigned TRBD1 or TRBD2 (7 bases each). From germline, CDR1 is MDHEN and CDR2 SYDVKM. The CDR3 consists of 13 residues. Trimming removed 8 bases from V and 6 bases from J, with 16 bases in between. The CDR3 region is CASLGLGGQTQYF. The DNA of the CDR3 is TGTGCCAGCCTCGGACTAGGGGGCCAGACCCAGTACTTC.